This TCR beta chain was retrieved from a study of identical twins. V was pared by 3 bases and J by 2 bases, with 8 bases of the junction left unmatched. This CDR3 is built from 19 residues. Per germline, CDR1 ENHRY and CDR2 SYGVKD. Each CDR3 protein is one row after TCRdb ran MiXCR on the 5' RACE reads. Among hundreds of thousands of distinct CDR3 sequences listed, 7.5% were seen once. A further study also used this sample, focusing on yellow fever vaccine responses in identical twins.

The chain recombines TRBV10-3 with TRBJ2-2, with 14 bases that match TRBD2. This clonotype originated in a woman under 30 in good health. Sequenced: CD8+ T cells sorted from blood. For the CDR3, the DNA is TGTGCCATCAGTGATGACGGGACTAGCGGGAGAGCTAACACCGGGGAGCTGTTTTTT. Amino acid sequence: CAISDDGTSGRANTGELFF.